The sequence of this TCR beta chain was determined in a study of Graves' ophthalmopathy and Graves' hyperthyroidism. For the study at large: Calling hyperthyroidism stable required that no ophthalmopathy show up within 18 months of follow-up.

Amplification of the TCR beta CDR3 regions used RNA transcripts (as template). Scientists carried out first-round RT-PCR using HTBI primers and then a second-round multiplex PCR. TCRdb fed the multiplex PCR reads into MiXCR, producing one record per CDR3 protein. This sample carries about 1.1 million distinct CDR3 sequences, about 35% of them seen once, and the ten largest clones take roughly 11%. The CDR3 runs to 15 residues. Looked up from germline, CDR1 is SNHLY and CDR2 is FYNNEI. Trimming stripped 4 bases from V and 2 bases from J, with 9 bases between. This sequence was found in an adult man with Graves' hyperthyroidism. The sequenced sample consisted of peripheral blood or thyroid tissue (not recorded which). The chain uses TRBV2 and TRBJ1-6, with TRBD1 as a possible D gene (5 bases). In DNA, the CDR3 is TGTGCCAGCAGTGGGGAGGGGACCTATAATTCACCCCTCCACTTT. As protein: CASSGEGTYNSPLHF.